This T cell receptor (beta chain) emerged from a study of vaccination and CD4 T cells after COVID-19. Overall study: Participants received two doses of either BNT162b2 or mRNA-1273 vaccine.

The germline V gene has CDR1 LNHDA and CDR2 SQIVND (reference sequence). CDR3 size: 16 residues. J gave up 2 bases and V 4 bases, and 8 bases lay outside the gene matches. TCRdb re-analysed the PCR reads in MiXCR, keeping a single row per CDR3 protein. The table includes more than 20,000 distinct CDR3 sequences, under 65% detected once. Study-level findings and limits: Spike mono-reactivity applied to 304 of 307 vaccine-specific clones detected in convalescent patients. Within the convalescent patients, a median around 84% of the SARS-CoV-2-reactive clones were ones that appeared only post-vaccination.

Turning to this clonotype: Its antigen is currently unknown.

The chain is built from TRBV19 and TRBJ2-7; 10 nucleotides agree with TRBD2. This TCR was sampled from a human donor who had recovered from COVID-19. The specimen comprised CD4+ T cells from blood, sampled before SARS-CoV-2 vaccination. This CDR3 is CASSRSGLAEAYEQYF. In DNA form, the CDR3 reads TGTGCCAGTAGTAGATCCGGACTAGCGGAGGCCTACGAGCAGTACTTC.